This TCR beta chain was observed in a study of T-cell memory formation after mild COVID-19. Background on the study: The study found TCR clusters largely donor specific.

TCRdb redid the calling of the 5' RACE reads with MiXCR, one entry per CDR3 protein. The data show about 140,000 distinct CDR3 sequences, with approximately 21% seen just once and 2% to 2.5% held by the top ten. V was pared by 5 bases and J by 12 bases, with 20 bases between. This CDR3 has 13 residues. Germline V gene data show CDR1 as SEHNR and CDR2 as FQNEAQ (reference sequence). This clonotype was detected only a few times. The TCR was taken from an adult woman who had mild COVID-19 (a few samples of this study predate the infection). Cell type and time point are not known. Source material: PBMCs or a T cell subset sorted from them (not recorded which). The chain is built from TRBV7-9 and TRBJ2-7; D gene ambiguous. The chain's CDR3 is CASSLSLSPRRYF. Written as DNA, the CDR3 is TGTGCCAGCAGCCTTTCTCTCAGCCCTCGGAGGTACTTC.